A selection of T cell receptor beta chains follows, all from one sample in a study of cytomegalovirus exposure and HLA in healthy donors. Clones were sequenced by immunoSEQ multiplex PCR, and TCRdb holds only the in-frame ones, with some missing. This repertoire shows approximately 130,000 clones, approximately 80% found once; its top ten account for roughly 1.2%. The source material was PBMCs. These receptors all stem from a girl aged 2 to 9 in good health and CMV-seronegative. The CDR3 runs from the conserved cysteine through the conserved F or W. The order of the fields is CDR3 DNA, CDR3 protein, D gene, V gene, CDR3 length, J gene, clone size. A D gene is named only where the DNA matches it firmly. Size values are once, few and many counts, or a class for expanded clones, and some rows have none.

TGTGCCAGCAGTTTTTCCCATCCCAGGAATCAGCCCCAGCATTTT CASSFSHPRNQPQHF . TRBV28 15 TRBJ1-5 once
TGTGCCAGCTCACTAGACAGACCCAATCAGCCCCAGCATTTT CASSLDRPNQPQHF . TRBV18 14 TRBJ1-5 .
TGCGCCAGCAGCCAAGGTGCGGGGCTTACGCAGTATTTT CASSQGAGLTQYF . TRBV4-3 13 TRBJ2-3 .
TGTGCCAGCAGTTTAGTTAGCGGGAGTTACTACGAGCAGTACTTC CASSLVSGSYYEQYF TRBD2 TRBV27 15 TRBJ2-7 few
TGTGCCAGCAGTTTACCCGACAGCTATGGCTACACCTTC CASSLPDSYGYTF . TRBV28 13 TRBJ1-2 .
TGTGCCAGCAGAAAGGACAGGGACACTGAAGCTTTCTTT CASRKDRDTEAFF TRBD1 TRBV2 13 TRBJ1-1 few
TGTGCCAGCAGTTTATATCAGGGGGGTGTGCAGTACTTC CASSLYQGGVQYF . TRBV27 13 TRBJ2-7 .
TGTGCCAGCAGCGATAGAGGAGCAGCGGGGGGATTCAGCACAGATACGCAGTATTTT CASSDRGAAGGFSTDTQYF TRBD2 TRBV9 19 TRBJ2-3 .
TGTGCCAGCAGAATGAGACTCACCGGGGAGCTGTTTTTT CASRMRLTGELFF . TRBV7-2 13 TRBJ2-2 .
TGTGCCAGCAGCGCTACCGGGACAGGGGAGGACGAGCAGTACTTC CASSATGTGEDEQYF TRBD1 TRBV9 15 TRBJ2-7 .
TGTGCCAGCAGTGAAGACGCGGGAGGGCCGTCTGATACGCAGTATTTT CASSEDAGGPSDTQYF TRBD2 TRBV6-1 16 TRBJ2-3 .
TGTGCCAGTAGCCTTAGCGGGAGAACCAACAATGAGCAGTTCTTC CASSLSGRTNNEQFF TRBD2 TRBV19 15 TRBJ2-1 .
TGTGCCAGCAGTGATGCAGGACATATGAACACTGAAGCTTTCTTT CASSDAGHMNTEAFF . TRBV6-1 15 TRBJ1-1 .
TGTGCCTGGAGTGCAGGTTCGGGAGGCTACACCTTC CAWSAGSGGYTF . TRBV30 12 TRBJ1-2 few
TGTGCCAGCAGCCCGGGTGGGGGGATTGGCTACACCTTC CASSPGGGIGYTF . TRBV5-6 13 TRBJ1-2 .
TGTGCCAGCAGTGTAGGGGGCGCGGGCGAGCAGTACTTC CASSVGGAGEQYF TRBD1 TRBV2 13 TRBJ2-7 .
TGTGCCAGCAGTGAATCGGCTAGCTCAACAGATACGCAGTATTTT CASSESASSTDTQYF . TRBV2 15 TRBJ2-3 .
TGTGCCAGCAACTTCCCAGGGCTAGCCAAAAACATTCAGTACTTC CASNFPGLAKNIQYF . TRBV5-8 15 TRBJ2-4 once
TGTGCCAGCAGCTTAGTAGAGCGGGGGGAGCAGTTCTTC CASSLVERGEQFF TRBD2 TRBV7-9 13 TRBJ2-1 .
TGTGCCAGCAGCCTGGACAGGGGCAATTCACCCCTCCACTTT CASSLDRGNSPLHF TRBD1 TRBV5-4 14 TRBJ1-6 .
TGTGCCAGCAGCTTAGCATTCGGGCGGGATAATGAAAAACTGTTTTTT CASSLAFGRDNEKLFF . TRBV7-2 16 TRBJ1-4 .
TGCGCCAGCAGCCCGGTGCGGGGGCGGAGGAGTCTTGAAGCTTTCTTT CASSPVRGRRSLEAFF . TRBV4-1 16 TRBJ1-1 .
TGTGCCTGGAGTTCCGGGAGCAGGAATAGCAATCAGCCCCAGCATTTT CAWSSGSRNSNQPQHF . TRBV30 16 TRBJ1-5 .
TGTGCCAGCAGTGAATATCGGGGGGTGAACACTGAAGCTTTCTTT CASSEYRGVNTEAFF . TRBV2 15 TRBJ1-1 .
TGTGCCAGCAGTGAACAGGCGGGGTTGAGCTACGAGCAGTACTTC CASSEQAGLSYEQYF . TRBV2 15 TRBJ2-7 .
TGTGCCAGCAGCTTAACAGGGATCTCTGGGGCCAACGTCCTGACTTTC CASSLTGISGANVLTF . TRBV7-8 16 TRBJ2-6 once
TGCAGTTCGATCGTGACAGGGGGTTTGAACACTGAAGCTTTCTTT CSSIVTGGLNTEAFF TRBD1 TRBV29-1 15 TRBJ1-1 .
TGCGCCAGCAGCCAAGACCCAATCGGGTCCTATAATTCACCCCTCCACTTT CASSQDPIGSYNSPLHF . TRBV4-3 17 TRBJ1-6 once
TGTGCCAGCAGCCAGGAAATAACTACCCCAATTTGGGAGCAGTTCTTC CASSQEITTPIWEQFF . TRBV14 16 TRBJ2-1 .